One sample yielded the 27 T cell receptor beta chains listed below, sequenced in a study of Ad26.COV2.S vaccination and SARS-CoV-2 variants. Treatment specified: about 20 received Ad26.COV2.S at low or high dose, single or two shots; about 5 received placebo; per-sample allocation not given. Material that was analyzed had been drawn on day 63 after the first vaccine or placebo injection. Data came from immunoSEQ multiplex PCR; TCRdb stores just in-frame clones and leaves some out. Of about 250,000 clones detected, approximately 87% appear once; the ten largest clones hold 2.5% to 3.5%. The input for sequencing was peripheral blood, taken in a trial of Ad26.COV2.S vaccine versus placebo. All receptors come from a person between 18 and 65 years old who received the Ad26.COV2.S COVID-19 vaccine or a placebo.

The chain combines TRBV9 with TRBJ2-2, with D tentatively TRBD2 (5 bases). Germline V CDR1 and CDR2: SGDLS, YYNGEE. This CDR3 is built from 15 residues. The ends were cut back, 0 bases at V and 1 base at J, with 7 bases in the middle. In nucleotides, the CDR3 is TGTGCCAGCAGCGTAGGGCGGGTGAACACCGGGGAGCTGTTTTTT. Translation: CASSVGRVNTGELFF.

The V call is TRBV5-1, the J call TRBJ2-7; 7 bases agree with TRBD1. Germline CDR1 SGHRS, CDR2 YFSETQ. The junction had 14 bases not matched to a gene; V was cut back by 9 bases and J by 2 bases. This CDR3 has 15 amino acids. The CDR3 bases are TGCGCCAATTTATTAGGGACAGAAGATACCTACGAGCAGTACTTC. Protein product: CANLLGTEDTYEQYF.

A single count supports this clone. The rearrangement joins TRBV11-2 to TRBJ1-1; D may be TRBD1 (6 bases). CDR3 length: 13 residues. With 5 bases removed from V and 1 base from J, the gap between germline ends came to 8 bases. CDR1 SGHAT and CDR2 FQNNGV come from the germline V gene. This CDR3 reads CASSQDRNTEAFF. The CDR3, as DNA: TGTGCCAGCAGCCAGGACAGGAACACTGAAGCTTTCTTT.

CDR3 DNA: TGTGCCAGTAGTACACACGGGACACCCACAAAGGGTAATGAGCAGTTCTTC. It is translated as CASSTHGTPTKGNEQFF. The gene calls are TRBV19 and TRBJ2-1; D is possibly TRBD1 (6 bases). Trimming removed 4 bases at V and 7 bases at J, with 23 bases between. The CDR3 is made up of 17 amino acids. Germline V gives CDR1 LNHDA, CDR2 SQIVND (reference sequence).

A note on this clone: This same CDR3 is encoded by further DNA sequences in the sample. The chain joins TRBV18 to TRBJ2-5, with no clear D. Trimming stripped 2 bases from V and 3 bases from J, with 4 bases between. The CDR3 has 12 residues. Germline V lookup: CDR1 KGHSH, CDR2 LQKENI. Here the CDR3 reads CASSPGEETQYF. CDR3 sequence (DNA): TGTGCCAGCTCACCAGGGGAAGAGACCCAGTACTTC. The whole variable domain, filled in from reference TRBV18 and TRBJ2-5, reads NAGVMQNPRHLVRRRGQEARLRCSPMKGHSHVYWYRQLPEEGLKFMVYLQKENIIDESGMPKERFSAEFPKEGPSILRIQQVVRGDSAAYFCASSPGEETQYFGPGTRLLVL.

This clone was recorded once. V gene TRBV4-1 combines with J gene TRBJ2-7; 7 nucleotides agree with TRBD2. V lost 0 bases and J lost 1; bases outside the gene matches: 9. Germline V gene data show CDR1 as MGHRA and CDR2 as YSYEKL. This CDR3 is 17 amino acids long. The CDR3: CASSQDHGEGWSYEQYF. CDR3 DNA sequence: TGCGCCAGCAGCCAAGATCATGGGGAGGGGTGGTCCTACGAGCAGTACTTC.

Points on this clone: Sequence at one end of the junction differs from germline and may be a read error. This chain connects TRBV7-7 to TRBJ2-1, with D perhaps given as TRBD1 or TRBD2 (5 bases each). The germline CDR1 and CDR2 sequences are SSHAT and FNYEAQ (reference sequence). This CDR3 has 14 amino acids. In nucleotides, the CDR3 is TGTGCTAGCAGGGAGTCGGCGAACGCCAATGAGCAGTTCTTC. Its protein is CASRESANANEQFF. Full variable domain (missing parts from reference TRBV7-7 and TRBJ2-1): GAGVSQSPRYKVTKRGQDVTLRCDPISSHATLYWYQQALGQGPEFLTYFNYEAQPDKSGLPSDRFSAERPEGSISTLTIQRTEQRDSAMYRCASRESANANEQFFGPGTRLTVL.

This clone was seen once. The DNA of the CDR3 is TGTGCCACCAGCAGAGACCCAGGGAGAGGGGCCCTTCCCGCTTTCTTT. It specifies CATSRDPGRGALPAFF. The rearrangement uses TRBV15 and TRBJ1-1; D may be TRBD1 (5 bases). The V gene lost 0 bases and the J gene lost 11 bases, with 22 bases spanning the gap. Germline CDR1 and CDR2: LNHNV and YYDKDF (reference sequence). The CDR3 consists of 16 residues.

The chain carries TRBV18 and TRBJ2-7; D might be TRBD1 (8 bases). V was pared by 2 bases and J by 7 bases, with 21 bases between. The germline gives CDR1 KGHSH, CDR2 LQKENI. CDR3 length equals 16 residues. The CDR3, as DNA: TGTGCCAGCTCACCAGGACAGGGTGGAAGAGCGGGGGAGCAGTACTTC. As protein: CASSPGQGGRAGEQYF. Full variable domain (outside the CDR3, taken from reference TRBV18 and TRBJ2-7): NAGVMQNPRHLVRRRGQEARLRCSPMKGHSHVYWYRQLPEEGLKFMVYLQKENIIDESGMPKERFSAEFPKEGPSILRIQQVVRGDSAAYFCASSPGQGGRAGEQYFGPGTRLTVT.

The V and J genes are TRBV3-1 (or the pseudogene TRBV3-2) and TRBJ2-2; TRBD2 matches at 14 bases. Germline CDR1 and CDR2: LGHDT and YNNKEL (reference sequence). V dropped 4 bases and J dropped 4; count of bases not matched to a gene: 14. The CDR3 is 20 amino acids. CDR3: CASSLWRLAGGPYFTGELFF. The CDR3 DNA is TGTGCCAGCAGCCTTTGGCGACTAGCGGGAGGGCCCTACTTCACCGGGGAGCTGTTTTTT.

This chain uses TRBV6-5 with TRBJ2-5; the D gene is possibly TRBD1 (6 bases). The CDR3 totals 14 residues. Per the germline V gene, CDR1 is MNHEY and CDR2 is SVGAGI. Trimming left V 5 bases short and J 5 bases short, with 15 bases between. The CDR3 loop reads CASSRDTEVETQYF. As DNA, the CDR3 is TGTGCCAGCAGTCGGGACACCGAGGTTGAGACCCAGTACTTC.

In this sample, this clone turned up once. V gene TRBV2 combines with J gene TRBJ2-5; 8 bases align to TRBD1. This CDR3 comprises 13 residues. The V segment lost 7 bases and the J segment 5 bases; nucleotides outside the gene matches: 6. Germline V gene data show CDR1 as SNHLY and CDR2 as FYNNEI. The DNA of the CDR3 is TGTGCCAGCAATAGACAGGGGCAGGAGACCCAGTACTTC. Protein product: CASNRQGQETQYF.

The chain recombines TRBV29-1 with TRBJ1-2; maybe TRBD1 (6 bases). The CDR3 has 13 amino acids. The V and J ends lost 3 bases and 0 bases respectively, with 8 bases between them. Germline V gene lookup returns CDR1 SQVTM and CDR2 ANQGSEA. CDR3 sequence reads: CSVEGDTNYGYTF. CDR3 DNA sequence: TGCAGCGTTGAGGGGGACACTAACTATGGCTACACCTTC.

V is TRBV27 and J is TRBJ2-6; 7 bases fit TRBD2. Germline V lookup: CDR1 MNHEY, CDR2 SMNVEV (reference sequence). The ends lost 2 bases at V and 1 base at J; junction bases unmatched: 2. CDR3 length: 16 amino acids. The CDR3 protein is CASSLAGDSGANVLTF. CDR3 nucleotides: TGTGCCAGCAGTTTAGCGGGGGATTCTGGGGCCAACGTCCTGACTTTC. The variable domain in full, with the rest retrieved from reference TRBV27 and TRBJ2-6, is EAQVTQNPRYLITVTGKKLTVTCSQNMNHEYMSWYRQDPGLGLRQIYYSMNVEVTDKGDVPEGYKVSRKEKRNFPLILESPSPNQTSLYFCASSLAGDSGANVLTFGAGSRLTVL.

The chain combines TRBV6-4 with TRBJ1-3, with D tentatively TRBD1 (6 bases). This CDR3 comprises 14 residues. Germline-derived CDR1 and CDR2 are MRHNA and SNTAGT. Trimming pared 3 bases from V and 4 bases from J, leaving 10 bases between. The CDR3 nucleotides are TGTGCCAGCAGTGATACGACAGGAGGAAACACCATATATTTT. The encoded protein is CASSDTTGGNTIYF.

The chain has TRBV2 and TRBJ1-5, with a weak D call TRBD1 (5 bases). The V and J ends lost 6 bases and 7 bases respectively, with 19 bases between them. CDR3 length equals 15 residues. Germline assignment: CDR1 SNHLY and CDR2 FYNNEI. The CDR3 region is CASSPGQGGTQPQHF. DNA for the CDR3: TGTGCCAGCAGCCCGGGGCAGGGAGGTACACAGCCCCAGCATTTT.

The chain uses TRBV7-6 and TRBJ1-3, with D tentatively TRBD1 (5 bases). This CDR3 is built from 15 residues. Germline-derived CDR1 and CDR2 are SGHVS and FNYEAQ. V lost 5 bases and J lost 4, with 15 bases in between. The CDR3 loop is CASSQTRAPGNTIYF. The CDR3 DNA is TGTGCCAGCAGCCAAACCAGGGCACCAGGAAACACCATATATTTT.

This chain connects TRBV12-3 or TRBV12-4 to TRBJ2-1; D assignment may be TRBD1 or TRBD2 (5 bases each). CDR3 length: 13 amino acids. The V gene lost 5 bases and the J gene lost 9 bases, with 14 bases spanning the gap. As DNA, the CDR3 is TGTGCCAGCAGTCCCGGGACCTCGACTGAGCAGTTCTTC. It is translated as CASSPGTSTEQFF.

The count of this clone is one. This chain uses TRBV11-2 with TRBJ2-1, with 7 bases fitting TRBD2. The CDR3 runs to 14 residues. From germline, CDR1 is SGHAT and CDR2 FQNNGV. V was pared by 5 bases and J by 3 bases, with 4 bases of the junction left unmatched. The DNA for the CDR3 is TGTGCCAGCAGCCCCGGGACTAACTACAATGAGCAGTTCTTC. This gives the protein CASSPGTNYNEQFF. The full variable domain, its missing parts supplied by reference TRBV11-2 and TRBJ2-1, is EAGVAQSPRYKIIEKRQSVAFWCNPISGHATLYWYQQILGQGPKLLIQFQNNGVVDDSQLPKDRFSAERLKGVDSTLKIQPAKLEDSAVYLCASSPGTNYNEQFFGPGTRLTVL.

This clone was recorded only once. This chain connects TRBV29-1 to TRBJ1-4, with 7 bases fitting TRBD1. J lost 8 bases, V lost 6 bases, and 9 bases had no gene match. Germline values: CDR1 SQVTM, CDR2 ANQGSEA. This CDR3 spans 13 amino acids. CDR3 residues: CSVVVTGIEKLFF. For the CDR3, the DNA is TGCAGCGTCGTCGTGACAGGGATCGAAAAACTGTTTTTT.

This chain uses TRBV7-2 with TRBJ1-5; D is undetermined. V lost 5 bases and J lost 5, with 16 bases in between. Germline assignment: CDR1 SGHTA and CDR2 FQGNSA. This CDR3 spans 15 amino acids. The CDR3: CASSPLVGSYQPQHF. The CDR3 DNA is TGTGCCAGCAGCCCGCTCGTGGGGTCGTATCAGCCCCAGCATTTT.

The rearrangement joins TRBV7-2 to TRBJ2-2; TRBD1 agrees at 10 bases. The CDR3 is 16 residues long. With 5 bases clipped from V and 3 bases from J, the junction kept 6 bases outside the gene matches. The V gene's germline CDR1 is SGHTA and CDR2 FQGNSA. The CDR3 here is CASSRRDRGDTGELFF. As DNA, the CDR3 is TGTGCCAGCAGCCGCCGGGACAGGGGCGACACCGGGGAGCTGTTTTTT.

The chain joins TRBV7-2 to TRBJ1-1; D is possibly TRBD1 (5 bases). This CDR3 is 14 amino acids long. CDR1 and CDR2 from the germline V gene are SGHTA and FQGNSA. V lost 3 bases and J lost 0, with 8 bases in between. This CDR3 reads CASSLGVMNTEAFF. CDR3 DNA sequence: TGTGCCAGCAGCTTGGGGGTAATGAACACTGAAGCTTTCTTT.

The chain joins TRBV5-1 to TRBJ1-1, with no clear D. Looked up from germline, CDR1 is SGHRS and CDR2 is YFSETQ. The CDR3 consists of 16 residues. Trimming took off 2 bases at V and 1 base at J, with 15 bases between the two ends. Here the CDR3 DNA reads TGCGCCAGCAGCTTTTCTCCGAGCCGATCGAACACTGAAGCTTTCTTT. The encoded protein is CASSFSPSRSNTEAFF.

The CDR3 protein is CASRRQGGDNQPQHF. DNA for the CDR3: TGTGCCAGCAGACGACAGGGAGGGGACAATCAGCCCCAGCATTTT. The genes are TRBV6-5 and TRBJ1-5; 7 bases agree with TRBD1. This CDR3 is 15 amino acids long. Germline V gene data show CDR1 as MNHEY and CDR2 as SVGAGI. V was clipped by 6 bases and J by 3 bases; unmatched bases: 8.

The V gene is TRBV4-3, the J gene TRBJ2-2; 7 nucleotides match TRBD1. The CDR3 extends over 14 amino acids. The germline gives CDR1 LGHNA, CDR2 YSLEER. The J segment lost 6 bases and the V segment lost 3 bases, leaving 4 bases of the junction unmatched. CDR3 in amino acids: CASSHSGTAGELFF. For the CDR3, the DNA is TGCGCCAGCAGCCACTCCGGGACAGCCGGGGAGCTGTTTTTT.

This chain joins TRBV7-2 and TRBJ2-7; D unclear. The CDR3 consists of 14 residues. V dropped 2 bases and J dropped 0 bases, with 8 bases sitting between them. The V gene's germline CDR1 is SGHTA and CDR2 FQGNSA. The CDR3 region is CASSLYSSSYEQYF. The CDR3, as DNA: TGTGCCAGCAGCTTATACAGCAGCTCCTACGAGCAGTACTTC. Combining the CDR3 with reference TRBV7-2 and TRBJ2-7 gives the whole variable domain GAGVSQSPSNKVTEKGKDVELRCDPISGHTALYWYRQSLGQGLEFLIYFQGNSAPDKSGLPSDRFSAERTGGSVSTLTIQRTQQEDSAVYLCASSLYSSSYEQYFGPGTRLTVT.